The 32 T cell receptor beta chains below all came from one sample that was sequenced in a study of T cell responses to AZD1222 COVID-19 vaccine. This table comes from immunoSEQ multiplex PCR, and its TCRdb copy is limited to in-frame clones, with some not included. The table lists just under 90,000 clones, around 90% of them singletons. The source was peripheral blood, collected on day 0 of AZD1222 vaccination. The receptors stem from an adult in good health.

The V gene is TRBV19, the J gene TRBJ1-3, with TRBD1 matching 8 bases. V shed 6 bases and J 0 bases; nucleotides not matched to a gene: 4. The CDR3 consists of 15 residues. The germline V gene has CDR1 LNHDA and CDR2 SQIVND (reference sequence). The CDR3 nucleotides are TGTGCCAGTAGAGACAGGGGAAACTCTGGAAACACCATATATTTT. It encodes CASRDRGNSGNTIYF.

This clone was counted once. V usage is TRBV5-1 and J usage is TRBJ1-2; no clear D gene. V lost 0 bases, J lost 1 base, and 10 bases lay in between. Germline V gene data show CDR1 as SGHRS and CDR2 as YFSETQ. The CDR3 runs to 15 residues. CDR3 nucleotides: TGCGCCAGCAGCTTGGACGGCGGCTTTAACTATGGCTACACCTTC. This encodes CASSLDGGFNYGYTF.

The chain recombines TRBV4-3 with TRBJ2-5; D remains ambiguous. The CDR3 has 13 amino acids. Germline loops: CDR1 LGHNA, CDR2 YSLEER. Trimming left V 4 bases short and J 3 bases short, with 9 bases between. The CDR3 DNA follows: TGCGCCAGCAGCCTAGACCGGGAAGAGACCCAGTACTTC. Translating it yields CASSLDREETQYF.

The V call is TRBV2, the J call TRBJ1-5, with no clear D. Per germline, CDR1 SNHLY and CDR2 FYNNEI. Trimming left V 6 bases short and J 0 bases short, with 9 bases between. CDR3 size: 14 residues. The CDR3 nucleotides are TGTGCCAGCAGGGCCCAGAGTAGCAATCAGCCCCAGCATTTT. Encoded protein: CASRAQSSNQPQHF.

The V call is TRBV28, the J call TRBJ2-4, with 10 bases matching TRBD1. The CDR3 totals 14 residues. V trimming: 3 bases; J trimming: 7 bases; junction bases outside the gene matches: 3. CDR1 is MDHEN, CDR2 SYDVKM, per germline. CDR3 residues: CASSFRDRGNIQYF. CDR3 coding DNA: TGTGCCAGCAGTTTCCGGGACAGGGGTAACATTCAGTACTTC. Full variable domain (missing parts from reference TRBV28 and TRBJ2-4): DVKVTQSSRYLVKRTGEKVFLECVQDMDHENMFWYRQDPGLGLRLIYFSYDVKMKEKGDIPEGYSVSREKKERFSLILESASTNQTSMYLCASSFRDRGNIQYFGAGTRLSVL.

The chain is built from TRBV19 and TRBJ1-1, with 8 bases that match TRBD1. V dropped 5 bases and J dropped 7; count of bases not matched to a gene: 6. Germline-derived CDR1 and CDR2 are LNHDA and SQIVND (reference sequence). The CDR3 extends over 13 amino acids. CDR3 residues: CASSVTGEYEAFF. Written as DNA, the CDR3 is TGTGCCAGTAGTGTGACAGGGGAATATGAAGCTTTCTTT.

This clone was seen once. This chain links TRBV28 with TRBJ1-2, with D possibly being TRBD1 (6 bases). The CDR3 sequence is 12 residues long. V was clipped by 2 bases and J by 12 bases, with 13 bases between them. The V gene's germline CDR1 is MDHEN and CDR2 SYDVKM. The CDR3 DNA sequence: TGTGCCAGCAGTTTAGAGTACAGGGCGAACACCTTC. Its protein product is CASSLEYRANTF.

The rearrangement joins TRBV13 to TRBJ1-2, with 10 bases identical to TRBD1. V was clipped by 0 bases and J by 3 bases; unmatched bases: 4. Germline V gene lookup returns CDR1 PRHDT and CDR2 FYEKMQ (reference sequence). The CDR3 contains 16 residues. DNA for the CDR3: TGTGCCAGCAGCTTAGGCAGGGACAGGGGACACTATGGCTACACCTTC. Amino acid sequence: CASSLGRDRGHYGYTF.

This clone has more than one count but fewer than ten. The chain recombines TRBV27 with TRBJ2-7, with D hard to call. CDR1 and CDR2 from the germline V gene are MNHEY and SMNVEV (reference sequence). Between the trimmed V and J ends, which lost 6 bases and 5 bases, there was a span of 20 bases. The CDR3 is made up of 15 amino acids. The CDR3 loop reads CASSENSRAYNEQYF. CDR3 DNA sequence: TGTGCCAGCAGCGAAAATTCACGGGCCTACAACGAGCAGTACTTC.

V and J are TRBV5-5 and TRBJ1-5, with no clear D. CDR1 and CDR2 from the germline V gene are SGHKS and YYEKEE (reference sequence). The germline V and J ends were trimmed by 0 bases and 9 bases, with 13 bases remaining between them. CDR3 length equals 14 residues. CDR3 loop: CASSLGQVQAPQHF. CDR3 sequence (DNA): TGTGCCAGCAGCTTGGGGCAGGTTCAGGCGCCCCAGCATTTT.

The rearrangement links TRBV24-1 to TRBJ1-1; unclear D gene. V lost 4 bases and J lost 1, with 6 bases in between. This CDR3 spans 13 amino acids. The germline gives CDR1 KGHDR, CDR2 SFDVKD. For the CDR3, the DNA is TGTGCCACCAGTGACCAGGAGAACACTGAAGCTTTCTTT. Translated: CATSDQENTEAFF.

The chain has TRBV28 and TRBJ1-3; D gene uncertain. The CDR3 is 14 amino acids. CDR1 MDHEN and CDR2 SYDVKM come from the germline V gene. Trimming cost V 7 bases and J 4 bases, with 14 bases left between them. For the CDR3, the DNA is TGTGCCAGCACTCCGGACTATCGGGGAAACACCATATATTTT. Translating gives CASTPDYRGNTIYF.

This clone was found once. The V gene is TRBV24-1, the J gene TRBJ2-1, with D possibly matching TRBD2 (6 bases). The CDR3 sequence is 15 residues long. Germline V gene sequence: CDR1 KGHDR, CDR2 SFDVKD. With 1 base removed from V and 6 bases from J, the gap between germline ends came to 12 bases. The CDR3 nucleotides are TGTGCCACCAGTGATTTTGCTGGGACTTCCAATGAGCAGTTCTTC. As protein: CATSDFAGTSNEQFF.

The chain carries TRBV3-1 (or the pseudogene TRBV3-2) and TRBJ1-5; D is ambiguous. Trimming pared 1 base from V and 7 bases from J, leaving 5 bases between. CDR3 length: 12 amino acids. Germline loops: CDR1 LGHDT, CDR2 YNNKEL (reference sequence). The CDR3 here is CASSQVGQPQHF. For the CDR3, the DNA is TGTGCCAGCAGCCAAGTGGGCCAGCCCCAGCATTTT.

As DNA, the CDR3 is TGTGCTAGCGACAGGGGAAACACTGAAGCTTTCTTT. This encodes CASDRGNTEAFF. The V and J genes are TRBV28 and TRBJ1-1; 8 nucleotides match TRBD1. This CDR3 contains 12 residues. Germline assignment: CDR1 MDHEN and CDR2 SYDVKM.

The gene calls are TRBV5-4 and TRBJ2-1, with 15 nucleotides matching TRBD2. This CDR3 is built from 16 residues. The V and J ends lost 4 bases and 8 bases, in that order; junction bases with no gene match: 7. The germline gives CDR1 SGHNT, CDR2 YYREEE (reference sequence). As DNA, the CDR3 is TGTGCCAGCAGCAAGGGACTAGCGGGAGGTAAAGATGAGCAGTTCTTC. This encodes CASSKGLAGGKDEQFF.

This chain uses TRBV5-1 with TRBJ1-2; 10 nucleotides match TRBD1. Germline V gene data show CDR1 as SGHRS and CDR2 as YFSETQ. CDR3 length: 15 residues. V was clipped by 0 bases and J by 6 bases; unmatched bases: 5. This chain's CDR3 is CASSLVSGQGHGYTF. Written as DNA, the CDR3 is TGCGCCAGCAGCTTGGTTTCGGGACAGGGGCATGGCTACACCTTC.

The J gene is TRBJ1-4, the V gene TRBV5-1; D not certain. V lost 1 base and J 4 bases, leaving 8 bases between the germline ends. The germline CDR1 and CDR2 sequences are SGHRS and YFSETQ. The CDR3 covers 14 residues. The CDR3 loop reads CASSLSGNNEKLFF. The CDR3, as DNA: TGCGCCAGCAGCTTGTCGGGGAATAATGAAAAACTGTTTTTT. The full variable domain, rest sourced from reference TRBV5-1 and TRBJ1-4, is KAGVTQTPRYLIKTRGQQVTLSCSPISGHRSVSWYQQTPGQGLQFLFEYFSETQRNKGNFPGRFSGRQFSNSRSEMNVSTLELGDSALYLCASSLSGNNEKLFFGSGTQLSVL.

This chain joins TRBV28 and TRBJ1-1; D is possibly TRBD1 (5 bases). The V end lost 1 base, the J end lost 6 bases, and 18 bases lay between the germline ends. Per germline, CDR1 MDHEN and CDR2 SYDVKM. This CDR3 spans 16 amino acids. The CDR3 DNA reads as TGTGCCAGCAGTTTATTAGCTGGGCAGGGCCGTTCTGAAGCTTTCTTT. It yields the protein CASSLLAGQGRSEAFF.

V usage is TRBV5-1 and J usage is TRBJ2-3, with 10 bases matching TRBD2. The CDR3 runs 19 residues. V trimming: 1 base; J trimming: 6 bases; junction bases outside the gene matches: 17. CDR1 and CDR2 from the germline V gene are SGHRS and YFSETQ. For the CDR3, the DNA is TGCGCCAGCAGCTTGACATTTGCTAGCGGGAGTAAAAGGCTGGATACGCAGTATTTT. Encoded protein: CASSLTFASGSKRLDTQYF.

The chain joins TRBV3-1 (or the pseudogene TRBV3-2) to TRBJ2-5; TRBD2 matches at 8 bases. The CDR3 runs 14 residues. In germline, CDR1 is LGHDT, CDR2 YNNKEL (reference sequence). V shed 0 bases and J 5 bases; nucleotides not matched to a gene: 2. The chain's CDR3 is CASSQEGTRETQYF. The CDR3 coding sequence is TGTGCCAGCAGCCAAGAGGGGACTAGGGAGACCCAGTACTTC.

DNA for the CDR3: TGTGCCAGCAGTGAATTGGCGAACACCGGGGAGCTGTTTTTT. It codes for CASSELANTGELFF. The chain joins TRBV2 to TRBJ2-2, with D unresolved. The V end lost 2 bases, the J end lost 0 bases, and 4 bases lay between the germline ends. The length of the CDR3 is 14 residues. CDR1 and CDR2 from the germline V gene are SNHLY and FYNNEI.

The rearrangement links TRBV14 to TRBJ2-2; 10 bases align to TRBD2. The germline V gene encodes CDR1 SGHDN and CDR2 FVKESK. CDR3 length: 18 amino acids. Germline trimming cut 0 bases from V and 7 bases from J; bases unmatched to any gene: 11. CDR3 protein: CASSQDISGRASGGELFF. The CDR3 coding sequence is TGTGCCAGCAGCCAAGATATAAGCGGGAGGGCGTCTGGCGGGGAGCTGTTTTTT.

This clone occurred a few times. V is TRBV10-3 and J is TRBJ1-5; the D gene is possibly TRBD1 (5 bases). The CDR3 is 13 amino acids. Germline loops: CDR1 ENHRY, CDR2 SYGVKD. Trimming removed 8 bases from V and 2 bases from J, with 10 bases in between. The DNA of the CDR3 is TGTGCCATCGGGGGGGGAGGCAATCAGCCCCAGCATTTT. This gives the protein CAIGGGGNQPQHF.

J is TRBJ2-7 and V is TRBV21-1; the table names TRBD1, a call not compared with the DNA. TRBV21-1 represents a pseudogene. The CDR3 contains 13 residues. The CDR3, as DNA: TGCCCCAGCCTCCTCCAGGTGACCTACGAGCAGTACTTC. This sequence encodes CPSLLQVTYEQYF.

The chain has TRBV7-9 and TRBJ2-3; 12 bases align to TRBD2. The J segment lost 4 bases and the V segment lost 3 bases, leaving 8 bases of the junction unmatched. CDR1 and CDR2 from the germline V gene are SEHNR and FQNEAQ (reference sequence). This CDR3 is 17 amino acids long. Here the CDR3 reads CASSFWTSGIVADTQYF. CDR3 DNA: TGTGCCAGCAGCTTTTGGACTAGCGGGATAGTAGCAGATACGCAGTATTTT.

V gene TRBV19 combines with J gene TRBJ2-2, with D uncertain. V was pared by 3 bases and J by 6 bases, with 8 bases between. Per germline, CDR1 LNHDA and CDR2 SQIVND (reference sequence). The CDR3 consists of 13 residues. For the CDR3, the DNA is TGTGCCAGTAGTATCCCGAGGTCCGGGGAGCTGTTTTTT. Its protein is CASSIPRSGELFF.

The chain has TRBV2 and TRBJ1-5; unclear D gene. The CDR3 is made up of 14 amino acids. V was cut by 5 bases and J by 0 bases, with 8 bases left in between. Germline V CDR1 and CDR2: SNHLY, FYNNEI. In nucleotides, the CDR3 is TGTGCCAGCAGTAACGACAATAGCAATCAGCCCCAGCATTTT. Its protein is CASSNDNSNQPQHF. The whole variable domain, filled in from reference TRBV2 and TRBJ1-5, reads EPEVTQTPSHQVTQMGQEVILRCVPISNHLYFYWYRQILGQKVEFLVSFYNNEISEKSEIFDDQFSVERPDGSNFTLKIRSTKLEDSAMYFCASSNDNSNQPQHFGDGTRLSIL.

This chain joins TRBV11-2 and TRBJ2-7; D is ambiguous. The CDR3 sequence is 16 residues long. The germline V and J ends were trimmed by 5 bases and 0 bases, with 17 bases remaining between them. The germline V gene encodes CDR1 SGHAT and CDR2 FQNNGV. The chain's CDR3 is CASSPAWAANSYEQYF. The CDR3 DNA sequence: TGTGCCAGCAGCCCCGCCTGGGCGGCGAACTCCTACGAGCAGTACTTC.

The gene calls are TRBV9 and TRBJ1-1; D uncertain. In germline, CDR1 is SGDLS, CDR2 YYNGEE. The CDR3 is 12 amino acids. V shed 3 bases and J shed 0 bases, with 3 bases lying between them. The CDR3 nucleotides are TGTGCCAGCAGCGGGTTGAACACTGAAGCTTTCTTT. Translating it yields CASSGLNTEAFF. Supplemented by reference TRBV9 and TRBJ1-1, the full variable domain reads DSGVTQTPKHLITATGQRVTLRCSPRSGDLSVYWYQQSLDQGLQFLIQYYNGEERAKGNILERFSAQQFPDLHSELNLSSLELGDSALYFCASSGLNTEAFFGQGTRLTVV.

J is TRBJ1-1 and V is TRBV6-2 or TRBV6-3; D is uncertain. The CDR3 runs to 12 residues. The V and J ends lost 3 bases and 1 base respectively, with 3 bases between them. In germline, CDR1 is MNHEY, CDR2 SVGEGT. The CDR3 region has the DNA TGTGCCAGCAGTTATTCGAACACTGAAGCTTTCTTT. Amino acid sequence: CASSYSNTEAFF.

This clone occurred once. The rearrangement joins TRBV28 to TRBJ2-3, with 10 bases identical to TRBD2. The V gene's germline CDR1 is MDHEN and CDR2 SYDVKM. CDR3 length: 17 amino acids. The V segment lost 5 bases and the J segment 0 bases; nucleotides outside the gene matches: 8. This CDR3 is CASSSRIAGGSTDTQYF. For the CDR3, the DNA is TGTGCCAGCAGTAGTAGAATAGCGGGAGGAAGCACAGATACGCAGTATTTT.